The clone carrying this TCR beta chain was seen at least ten times. Two oligonucleotides, mixed equimolar, formed the beta constant-region primer covering TRBC1 and TRBC2. An oligonucleotide with the SP2 primer and a 12-nucleotide UMI was ligated to the cDNA 3' end. TCRdb reprocessed the UMI-ligation and nested PCR reads with MiXCR, giving one entry per CDR3 protein. Seen here are around 40,000 distinct CDR3 sequences, about 14% observed once, and the top ten hold 20% to 25%. V was shortened by 5 bases and J by 4 bases, with 8 bases between the two germline ends. CDR3 size: 12 residues. Per the germline V gene, CDR1 is MNHEY and CDR2 is SVGAGI. This sample was taken from a study of naive and memory T cell subsets.

Material: effector memory CD4+ T cells from blood. Subset described: effector memory, CD45RA- CD27-. The rearrangement uses TRBV6-5 and TRBJ1-2; no definite D call. This clonotype was obtained from a human donor in good health. The CDR3 region has the DNA TGTGCCAGCAGTCCCACCGGCTATGGCTACACCTTC. Translation gives CASSPTGYGYTF.